This paragraph covers one T cell receptor beta chain sequence. Profiling relied on immunoSEQ multiplex PCR, and the TCRdb table lists in-frame clones only, not all of them. This table holds about 250,000 clones, more than 70% found once. The data are from a study of blood T cell repertoires in COVID-19. Study background: Some COVID-19 samples were acute and others convalescent; all came from the United States, Italy and Spain.

The CDR3 runs to 13 residues. The V gene's germline CDR1 is SGDLS and CDR2 YYNGEE. Losses at the gene ends were 6 bases for V and 6 bases for J; bases not matched to a gene: 7. Sample: peripheral blood. The rearrangement links TRBV9 to TRBJ2-7, with TRBD2 matching over 9 bases. This clonotype was obtained from a man aged 35-49 years with active or convalescent COVID-19. The CDR3 bases are TGTGCCAGCAACCCCCGCGGGAGGGGCGAGCAGTACTTC. Amino acid sequence: CASNPRGRGEQYF.